The 8 T cell receptor beta chains presented below share a single source sample, sequenced in a study of CXCR3-negative and CXCR3-positive naive CD8 T cells. With UMI labels, 5' RACE was used to prepare the TRB cDNA libraries. TCRdb reprocessed the 5' RACE reads, with one entry per CDR3 protein and no DNA. The listing contains roughly 89,000 distinct CDR3 sequences. Sequenced material: naive CXCR3- CD8+ T cells from blood. Subset noted: CD45RO-CCR7+CD27+CD95- naive CD8+ T cells lacking CXCR3 (TNR3-). Source of these receptors: a human donor in good health. Some clones in this sample may be carry-over from other donors' samples.

The chain couples TRBV11-3 to TRBJ2-5; there is no DNA to check the TCRdb D call of TRBD2. The CDR3 has 14 amino acids. Germline lookup yields CDR1 SGHNT and CDR2 YENEEA. The CDR3 protein is CASSLVAEGETQYF.

V usage is TRBV19 and J usage is TRBJ2-1; the TCRdb call, TRBD1, lacks DNA for checking. CDR3 length: 14 residues. Germline-derived CDR1 and CDR2 are LNHDA and SQIVND (reference sequence). CDR3 sequence: CASSESGGGDEQFF.

The chain uses TRBV6-2 or TRBV6-3 and TRBJ1-2. Germline V gene data show CDR1 as MNHEY and CDR2 as SVGEGT. This CDR3 is built from 11 residues. This chain's CDR3 is CASSFGSGYTF.

The CDR3 loop is CASSLLSGSSYEQYF. The chain carries TRBV5-1 and TRBJ2-7; the TCRdb D gene call, TRBD1, has no DNA to confirm it. The CDR3 is 15 amino acids. Germline CDR1 and CDR2: SGHRS and YFSETQ.

The chain has TRBV29-1 and TRBJ1-1; with no DNA, the TCRdb D assignment of TRBD1 cannot be verified. This CDR3 contains 16 residues. CDR1 is SQVTM and CDR2 is ANQGSEA in the germline V gene. CDR3 sequence: CSVEAGQAPENTEAFF.

The chain employs TRBV12-3 or TRBV12-4 and TRBJ1-1; TCRdb gives TRBD1 as the D gene, but with no DNA this cannot be confirmed. There are 14 residues in the CDR3. The CDR3 reads CASSSGQGDTEAFF.

The CDR3 sequence is CSARSEGLHGYTF. This chain connects TRBV20-1 to TRBJ1-2. CDR1 is DFQATT, CDR2 SNEGSKA, per germline (reference sequence). The CDR3 is 13 amino acids.

The V gene is TRBV20-1, the J gene TRBJ1-6. CDR1 and CDR2 from the germline V gene are DFQATT and SNEGSKA (reference sequence). The CDR3 runs 14 residues. CDR3 sequence: CSARPGGVNSPLHF.